A single T cell receptor beta chain is shown here with its context. The source of the sample is a study of CD8 T cells in Susac syndrome. Negative isolation was used for CD8+ and CD4+ T cells and FACS enrichment for TEMRA cells. Reverse transcription of roughly 0.5 to 1 ug RNA used random hexamers. Coverage of TCR beta CDR3 amplification by immunoSEQ multiplex PCR extended to 54 Vbeta and 13 Jbeta. MiXCR, applied by TCRdb to the immunoSEQ multiplex PCR reads, yields one record per CDR3 protein. The sample lists about 400,000 distinct CDR3 sequences, 75% to 90% occurring once. The CDR3 totals 16 residues. Trimming pared 0 bases from V and 0 bases from J, leaving 11 bases between. Germline V gene sequence: CDR1 DFQATT, CDR2 SNEGSKA (reference sequence).

Sequences were obtained from CD8+ T cells from PBMCs. This clonotype was sampled from a human donor with multiple sclerosis. The chain uses TRBV20-1 and TRBJ2-2; D is uncertain. The CDR3 DNA sequence: TGCAGTGCTAGAGATCAAGCAGGCTCGAACACCGGGGAGCTGTTTTTT. Its protein is CSARDQAGSNTGELFF.